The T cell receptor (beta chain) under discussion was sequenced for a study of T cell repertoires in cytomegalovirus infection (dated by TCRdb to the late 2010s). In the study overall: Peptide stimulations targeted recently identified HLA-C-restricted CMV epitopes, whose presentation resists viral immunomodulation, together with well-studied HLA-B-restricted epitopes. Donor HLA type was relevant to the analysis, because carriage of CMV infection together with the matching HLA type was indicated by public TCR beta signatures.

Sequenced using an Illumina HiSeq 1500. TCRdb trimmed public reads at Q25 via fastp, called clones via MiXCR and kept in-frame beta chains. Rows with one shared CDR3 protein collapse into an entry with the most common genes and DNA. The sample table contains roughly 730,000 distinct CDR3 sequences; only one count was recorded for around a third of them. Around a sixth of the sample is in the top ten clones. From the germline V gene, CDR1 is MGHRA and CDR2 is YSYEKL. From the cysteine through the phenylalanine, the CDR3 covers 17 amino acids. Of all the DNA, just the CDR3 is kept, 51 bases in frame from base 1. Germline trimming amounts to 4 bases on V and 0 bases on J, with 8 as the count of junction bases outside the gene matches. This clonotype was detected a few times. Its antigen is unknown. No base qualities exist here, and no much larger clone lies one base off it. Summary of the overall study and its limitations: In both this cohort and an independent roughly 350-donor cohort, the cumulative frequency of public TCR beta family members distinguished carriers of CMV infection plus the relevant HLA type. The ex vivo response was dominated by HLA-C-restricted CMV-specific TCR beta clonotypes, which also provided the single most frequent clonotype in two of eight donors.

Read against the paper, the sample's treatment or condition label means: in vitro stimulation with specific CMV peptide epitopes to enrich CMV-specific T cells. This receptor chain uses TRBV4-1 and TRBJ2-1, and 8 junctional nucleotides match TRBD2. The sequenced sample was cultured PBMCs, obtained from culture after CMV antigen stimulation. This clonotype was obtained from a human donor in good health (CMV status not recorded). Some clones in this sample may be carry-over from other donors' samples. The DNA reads TGCGCCAGCAGCCCAAGGGCTAGCGGGTACTCCTACAATGAGCAGTTCTTC. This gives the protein CASSPRASGYSYNEQFF.